This T cell receptor (beta chain) was recorded in a study of T-cell memory formation after mild COVID-19. Study-level results: Among clones peaking at day 37 in the second wave, SARS-CoV-2 specificity remained unconfirmed.

In regard to this clonotype: Its cognate antigen is unknown.

MiXCR was run by TCRdb on the 5' RACE reads, yielding one entry per CDR3 protein. Of 150,000 to 200,000 distinct CDR3 sequences listed, 20% to 25% are singletons. The sample taken for sequencing was PBMCs or a T cell subset sorted from them (not recorded which). The TCR was taken from an adult woman who had mild COVID-19 (a few samples of this study predate the infection). Cell type and time point are not known.

CDR3 amino acids: CSARDPGGQGLYEQYF. In nucleotides, the CDR3 is TGCAGTGCTAGAGATCCAGGGGGACAGGGACTCTACGAGCAGTACTTC. This chain uses TRBV20-1 with TRBJ2-7, with 9 positions matching TRBD1. Germline V gene lookup returns CDR1 DFQATT and CDR2 SNEGSKA (reference sequence). The J segment lost 3 bases and the V segment lost 0 bases, leaving 9 bases of the junction unmatched. This CDR3 is 16 amino acids long.